This entry lists 26 T cell receptor beta chains sequenced from one sample in a study of blood T cell repertoires in COVID-19. Assay: immunoSEQ multiplex PCR; the TCRdb copy retains only in-frame clones and omits some. The table includes 130,000 or so clones, roughly four fifths detected once. The sample consisted of peripheral blood. The receptors stem from a human donor in a cohort sampled during active COVID-19.

The chain uses TRBV7-9 and TRBJ2-3; the match to TRBD2 covers 10 bases. Losses at the gene ends were 5 bases for V and 2 bases for J; bases not matched to a gene: 4. The germline CDR1 and CDR2 sequences are SEHNR and FQNEAQ (reference sequence). This CDR3 is 15 amino acids long. In nucleotides, the CDR3 is TGTGCCAGCAGCAACCTAGCGGGGGCCACAGATACGCAGTATTTT. This gives the protein CASSNLAGATDTQYF.

The chain has TRBV15 and TRBJ1-5, with D possibly matching TRBD1 (6 bases). The CDR3 has 15 residues. V gave up 3 bases and J gave up 3 bases, with 12 bases separating them. Germline-derived CDR1 and CDR2 are LNHNV and YYDKDF (reference sequence). Here the CDR3 reads CATSSSQGFNQPQHF. The CDR3 nucleotides read TGTGCCACCAGCAGTTCACAGGGCTTCAATCAGCCCCAGCATTTT.

The CDR3 bases are TGTGCCAGCAGCTTAGCGTCGGGGTCCGGGGAGCTGTTTTTT. This codes for CASSLASGSGELFF. The rearrangement links TRBV7-8 to TRBJ2-2; D possibly corresponds to TRBD2 (5 bases). Trimming took 0 bases from V and 6 from J, leaving 8 bases between them. Germline V lookup: CDR1 SGHVS, CDR2 FQNEAQ. The CDR3 extends over 14 amino acids.

Written as DNA, the CDR3 is TGTGCCAGCAGCCAAGGGACAGGGGGTGGAAACACCATATATTTT. It translates to CASSQGTGGGNTIYF. This chain joins TRBV4-2 and TRBJ1-3, with 10 nucleotides matching TRBD1. Germline assignment: CDR1 LGHNA and CDR2 YNFKEQ. J was trimmed by 3 bases and V by 1 base; bases with no gene match: 0. The CDR3 runs to 15 residues.

The V call is TRBV11-3, the J call TRBJ1-1; unclear D gene. Germline V gene lookup returns CDR1 SGHNT and CDR2 YENEEA. Trimming removed 1 base at V and 4 bases at J, with 10 bases between. The CDR3 is made up of 14 amino acids. The CDR3 DNA reads TGTGCCAGCAGCTTAGGTACCCTCGGCACTGAAGCTTTCTTT. Residues: CASSLGTLGTEAFF.

This clone was observed a handful of times. The gene calls are TRBV2 and TRBJ1-4; tentatively, D is TRBD1 (6 bases). The CDR3 runs to 14 residues. CDR1 is SNHLY, CDR2 FYNNEI, per germline. V was cut by 10 bases and J by 7 bases, with 19 bases left in between. The CDR3 bases are TGTGCCACCGTCCACAGGGATAATATTGAAAAACTGTTTTTT. Its protein product is CATVHRDNIEKLFF.

Note on this clone: The same CDR3 is also encoded by other DNA sequences in this sample. The chain joins TRBV5-1 to TRBJ2-7; 10 bases align to TRBD2. CDR3 size: 13 residues. Germline-derived CDR1 and CDR2 are SGHRS and YFSETQ. The junction had 2 bases not matched to a gene; V was cut back by 4 bases and J by 4 bases. In DNA, the CDR3 is TGCGCCAGCAGCCCTAGCGGGGGTTACGAGCAGTACTTC. Encoded protein: CASSPSGGYEQYF.

CDR3 bases: TGCGCCAGCAGCTGGGGGAGGGACACAGATACGCAGTATTTT. Translated: CASSWGRDTDTQYF. The rearrangement uses TRBV5-1 and TRBJ2-3, with 7 bases that match TRBD2. This CDR3 spans 14 amino acids. Germline V CDR1 and CDR2: SGHRS, YFSETQ. The trim removed 3 bases at V and 2 bases at J, leaving 3 bases unmatched.

As regards this clone: The sample carries other DNA sequences with the same CDR3. The chain couples TRBV10-2 to TRBJ2-7, with 9 bases lining up with TRBD1. Germline trimming cut 1 base from V and 3 bases from J; bases unmatched to any gene: 1. Germline assignment: CDR1 WSHSY and CDR2 SAAADI. The CDR3 runs to 14 residues. Here the CDR3 reads CASSELGQGYEQYF. The CDR3 DNA sequence: TGCGCCAGCAGTGAGTTGGGACAGGGCTACGAGCAGTACTTC.

The chain recombines TRBV7-2 with TRBJ2-5; TRBD1 matches 9 bases. The CDR3 is 15 amino acids. V was pared by 5 bases and J by 5 bases, with 9 bases of the junction left unmatched. CDR1 is SGHTA and CDR2 is FQGNSA in the germline V gene. The CDR3, as DNA: TGTGCCAGCAGCCCCCGGACAGGGGTAGGGGAGACCCAGTACTTC. Translation: CASSPRTGVGETQYF.

The chain employs TRBV7-6 and TRBJ2-3; D is ambiguous. The CDR3 extends over 11 amino acids. In germline, CDR1 is SGHVS, CDR2 FNYEAQ. Trimming cost V 5 bases and J 5 bases, with 5 bases left between them. CDR3 coding DNA: TGTGCCAGCAGCCGCGGAGATACGCAGTATTTT. Its translation: CASSRGDTQYF.

The chain joins TRBV11-2 to TRBJ2-2; 9 bases match TRBD1. This CDR3 spans 15 amino acids. The germline V gene has CDR1 SGHAT and CDR2 FQNNGV. J was trimmed by 6 bases and V by 3 bases; bases with no gene match: 5. The CDR3 bases are TGTGCCAGCAGCTTCGGACAGGGGCAAGCCGGGGAGCTGTTTTTT. This translates into CASSFGQGQAGELFF. The complete variable domain, with remaining parts taken from reference TRBV11-2 and TRBJ2-2, reads EAGVAQSPRYKIIEKRQSVAFWCNPISGHATLYWYQQILGQGPKLLIQFQNNGVVDDSQLPKDRFSAERLKGVDSTLKIQPAKLEDSAVYLCASSFGQGQAGELFFGEGSRLTVL.

J is TRBJ1-5 and V is TRBV10-3; D call uncertain. The CDR3 has 15 residues. Deletions cut 0 bases from V and 4 bases from J, with 10 bases between. From germline, CDR1 is ENHRY and CDR2 SYGVKD. The DNA of the CDR3 is TGTGCCATCAGTGAGTCGTCACGGGAGAATCAGCCCCAGCATTTT. It codes for CAISESSRENQPQHF.

The V gene is TRBV3-1 (or the pseudogene TRBV3-2), the J gene TRBJ2-2, with TRBD2 matching over 13 bases. The CDR3 spans 16 residues. Per the germline V gene, CDR1 is LGHDT and CDR2 is YNNKEL (reference sequence). The ends lost 4 bases at V and 5 bases at J; junction bases unmatched: 4. CDR3 DNA: TGTGCCAGCAGCCCGGGACTAGCGGGGCAAACCGGGGAGCTGTTTTTT. Its translation is CASSPGLAGQTGELFF.

Regarding this clone: One end of the junction varies from germline; a read error may be responsible. This sequence joins TRBV6-5 and TRBJ2-7; TRBD1 matches at 8 bases. Germline CDR1 is MNHEY and CDR2 is SVGAGI. The CDR3 totals 11 residues. Here the CDR3 DNA reads TGTGCCGGCAGGGGGCCCTACGAGCAGTACTTC. Translation: CAGRGPYEQYF.

This rearrangement joins TRBV6-5 to TRBJ2-7; TRBD1 agrees at 7 bases. J was trimmed by 2 bases and V by 10 bases; bases with no gene match: 8. This CDR3 contains 13 residues. Germline V gene sequence: CDR1 MNHEY, CDR2 SVGAGI. CDR3 nucleotide sequence: TGTGCCACCACCGGGACAGTGCCCTACGAGCAGTACTTC. It encodes CATTGTVPYEQYF.

The gene calls are TRBV29-1 and TRBJ2-3; 8 bases fit TRBD2. Unmatched junction bases numbered 6, after V lost 4 bases and J lost 6 bases. The CDR3 is 13 amino acids. CDR1 is SQVTM, CDR2 ANQGSEA, per germline. The CDR3 sequence is CSVAGGPNDTQYF. CDR3 coding DNA: TGCAGCGTTGCGGGGGGGCCGAATGATACGCAGTATTTT.

V gene TRBV6-2 or TRBV6-3 combines with J gene TRBJ2-7, with D perhaps matching TRBD2 (6 bases). This CDR3 spans 12 amino acids. The V gene's germline CDR1 is MNHEY and CDR2 SVGEGT. V was clipped by 4 bases and J by 7 bases, with 11 bases between them. The chain's CDR3 is CASSSHAGEQYF. CDR3 nucleotide sequence: TGTGCCAGCAGTTCCCATGCGGGGGAGCAGTACTTC.

The table lists this clone with a few counts. The chain uses TRBV2 and TRBJ2-7; tentatively, D is TRBD2 (6 bases). Germline loops: CDR1 SNHLY, CDR2 FYNNEI. This CDR3 is built from 12 residues. Trimming stripped 3 bases from V and 8 bases from J, with 11 bases between. CDR3 loop: CASSEAGNKQYF. The DNA for the CDR3 is TGTGCCAGCAGTGAGGCGGGGAACAAGCAGTACTTC. The whole variable domain, remainder taken from reference TRBV2 and TRBJ2-7, is EPEVTQTPSHQVTQMGQEVILRCVPISNHLYFYWYRQILGQKVEFLVSFYNNEISEKSEIFDDQFSVERPDGSNFTLKIRSTKLEDSAMYFCASSEAGNKQYFGPGTRLTVT.

This clone was observed a few times. The V and J genes are TRBV29-1 and TRBJ1-1; D might be TRBD1 (5 bases). Per germline, CDR1 SQVTM and CDR2 ANQGSEA. There are 14 residues in the CDR3. Trimming took off 4 bases at V and 1 base at J, with 13 bases between the two ends. This CDR3 is CSVVQGRQNTEAFF. CDR3 DNA: TGCAGCGTTGTTCAGGGCAGGCAGAACACTGAAGCTTTCTTT.

This chain links TRBV5-1 with TRBJ1-2; 9 bases are shared with TRBD1. Looked up from germline, CDR1 is SGHRS and CDR2 is YFSETQ. V shed 2 bases and J 5 bases; nucleotides not matched to a gene: 7. CDR3 length equals 15 residues. CDR3 sequence: CASSFGQGLLYGYTF. In nucleotides, the CDR3 is TGCGCCAGCAGCTTTGGACAGGGGCTTTTGTATGGCTACACCTTC.

The V gene is TRBV7-2, the J gene TRBJ2-3; 13 nucleotides line up with TRBD2. This CDR3 has 16 residues. Germline assignment: CDR1 SGHTA and CDR2 FQGNSA. Trimming took 4 bases from V and 5 from J; bases not matched to a gene: 6. CDR3: CASSSVGTSGIDTQYF. The CDR3 bases are TGTGCCAGCAGCTCAGTCGGGACTAGCGGGATAGATACGCAGTATTTT.

The V gene is TRBV2, the J gene TRBJ2-7; D uncertain. This CDR3 has 14 amino acids. The V gene's germline CDR1 is SNHLY and CDR2 FYNNEI. V lost 7 bases and J lost 0, with 13 bases in between. The CDR3 is CASTFEQNSYEQYF. CDR3 coding DNA: TGTGCCAGCACGTTTGAACAGAACTCCTACGAGCAGTACTTC.

This sequence joins TRBV6-5 and TRBJ2-7; 12 nucleotides align to TRBD2. Germline values: CDR1 MNHEY, CDR2 SVGAGI. Trimming took 6 bases from V and 3 from J; bases not matched to a gene: 6. The CDR3 length is 15 residues. CDR3 DNA: TGTGCCAGCAGGATAGGACTAGCGGGGTTCTACGAGCAGTACTTC. It specifies CASRIGLAGFYEQYF.

The rearrangement uses TRBV27 and TRBJ2-3; D is unresolved. CDR1 and CDR2 (germline): MNHEY, SMNVEV (reference sequence). With 4 bases removed from V and 3 bases from J, the gap between germline ends came to 8 bases. This CDR3 has 13 amino acids. The CDR3 protein is CASSSSLTDTQYF. The CDR3 DNA reads TGTGCCAGCAGTTCCTCCCTTACAGATACGCAGTATTTT.

The chain joins TRBV6-1 to TRBJ1-2; 8 bases agree with TRBD1. Germline CDR1 is MNHNS and CDR2 is SASEGT. The CDR3 is 16 amino acids. With 3 bases clipped from V and 6 bases from J, the junction kept 12 bases outside the gene matches. CDR3 bases: TGTGCCAGCAGTGAGTCTAACCGGGACAGGACCCATGGCTACACCTTC. This sequence encodes CASSESNRDRTHGYTF.